This T cell receptor beta chain was captured in a study of T cell responses to AZD1222 COVID-19 vaccine. Study information: Second-dose groups at about 4 or about 12 weeks were pooled. Notes on the study in general: Repertoire collection took place solely once the T cell response had peaked. Clonal diversity may have been underestimated, and the donors were mostly white British, with more females than males. Close to half of all spike-specific TCRs reportedly target regions of the variants that are unmutated.

Generated by immunoSEQ multiplex PCR, the TCRdb table keeps only in-frame clones and is missing some. The profile covers approximately 130,000 clones, with more than 85% appearing a single time and 0.91% taken by the ten largest. This clone was recorded only once. Its antigen is not identified. Trimming stripped 6 bases from V and 5 bases from J, with 16 bases between. Per germline, CDR1 SQVTM and CDR2 ANQGSEA. The CDR3 extends over 13 amino acids. This sequence joins TRBV29-1 and TRBJ1-2; no clear D. This TCR derives from an adult in good health. The sample was peripheral blood, taken on day 0 of AZD1222 vaccination. Here the CDR3 DNA reads TGCAGCGTCGACGACTCACGGAGGTATGGCTACACCTTC. Translation: CSVDDSRRYGYTF.